One and the same sample provided the 21 T cell receptor beta chains below, sequenced in a study of PD-L1 blockade in urothelial cancer. TCRdb keeps only in-frame clones here, not all; method: immunoSEQ multiplex PCR. The sample yields about 17,000 clones, around 87% seen once. Sample: PBMCs, taken around atezolizumab (anti-PD-L1) treatment. The source of these receptors is a man in his fifties or sixties with urothelial cancer.

V and J are TRBV5-1 and TRBJ2-5; tentative D call: TRBD2 (6 bases). CDR3 size: 15 residues. Germline CDR1 is SGHRS and CDR2 is YFSETQ. Between the trimmed V and J ends, which lost 0 bases and 2 bases, there was a span of 11 bases. CDR3 residues: CASSLGLARQETQYF. The CDR3 DNA is TGCGCCAGCAGCTTGGGGCTAGCGAGACAAGAGACCCAGTACTTC.

The chain carries TRBV2 and TRBJ1-5, with D unresolved. Germline V gives CDR1 SNHLY, CDR2 FYNNEI. Trimming pared 7 bases from V and 4 bases from J, leaving 11 bases between. The CDR3 consists of 13 residues. CDR3 coding DNA: TGTGCCAGCATCGAAGAGATTAATCAGCCCCAGCATTTT. It translates to CASIEEINQPQHF.

J is TRBJ2-7 and V is TRBV5-1; TRBD1 aligns across 9 bases. The CDR3 is 14 amino acids. The V gene end was trimmed by 5 bases and the J gene end by 0 bases; junction bases not matched to a gene: 3. CDR1 and CDR2 from the germline V gene are SGHRS and YFSETQ. CDR3 nucleotide sequence: TGCGCCAGCAGACAGGGGGCGACCTCCTACGAGCAGTACTTC. This sequence encodes CASRQGATSYEQYF.

V gene TRBV2 combines with J gene TRBJ2-7; 7 bases are shared with TRBD2. V shed 3 bases, J shed 0 bases, and the junction held 8 bases outside the gene matches. Germline CDR1 and CDR2: SNHLY and FYNNEI. The CDR3 has 16 amino acids. CDR3 in DNA: TGTGCCAGCAGTGAGCCAGGGAGCGGGGCCTCCTACGAGCAGTACTTC. Amino acids: CASSEPGSGASYEQYF.

The chain recombines TRBV29-1 with TRBJ1-2; D is uncertain. The CDR3 runs 13 residues. The germline gives CDR1 SQVTM, CDR2 ANQGSEA. Trimming left V 7 bases short and J 2 bases short, with 14 bases between. The DNA for the CDR3 is TGCAGCGCCCCGTCGGGGAGAAACTATGGCTACACCTTC. It specifies CSAPSGRNYGYTF.

The chain links TRBV4-3 to TRBJ2-5; TRBD1 is a possible D gene (5 bases). The V gene's germline CDR1 is LGHNA and CDR2 YSLEER. The V end lost 1 base, the J end lost 5 bases, and 8 bases lay between the germline ends. The CDR3 is 13 amino acids. The CDR3 here is CASSQGQWETQYF. The CDR3 DNA follows: TGCGCCAGCAGCCAAGGACAGTGGGAGACCCAGTACTTC.

The chain carries TRBV6-1 and TRBJ2-7; 7 nucleotides line up with TRBD2. Trimming took 9 bases from V and 3 from J; bases not matched to a gene: 11. Germline V gene data show CDR1 as MNHNS and CDR2 as SASEGT. The CDR3 extends over 14 amino acids. CDR3: CASLEGLADYEQYF. As DNA, the CDR3 is TGTGCCAGTCTTGAAGGGCTAGCGGACTACGAGCAGTACTTC.

CDR3 sequence reads: CASSQGRQPGLAGVKYF. CDR3 in DNA: TGCGCCAGCAGCCAAGGGCGGCAGCCGGGACTAGCGGGAGTTAAGTACTTC. The rearrangement links TRBV4-3 to TRBJ2-7; 14 positions agree with TRBD2. Germline assignment: CDR1 LGHNA and CDR2 YSLEER. With V trimmed by 1 base and J by 11 bases, 13 bases remained unmatched. The CDR3 length is 17 residues.

The chain is built from TRBV7-6 and TRBJ2-2, with a possible D match to TRBD2 (5 bases). Trimming took off 1 base at V and 2 bases at J, with 8 bases between the two ends. CDR3 length equals 15 residues. In germline, CDR1 is SGHVS, CDR2 FNYEAQ. CDR3 region: CASSLGGSNTGELFF. CDR3 in DNA: TGTGCCAGCAGCTTAGGAGGGAGCAACACCGGGGAGCTGTTTTTT.

The chain is built from TRBV4-2 and TRBJ2-3; a weak D match, TRBD2 (6 bases). CDR1 is LGHNA and CDR2 is YNFKEQ in the germline V gene. V was cut by 0 bases and J by 6 bases, with 13 bases left in between. The CDR3 covers 15 residues. CDR3 loop: CASSQDRPAGDTQYF. The DNA for the CDR3 is TGTGCCAGCAGCCAAGATCGACCGGCGGGGGATACGCAGTATTTT.

This rearrangement joins TRBV25-1 to TRBJ2-5; 7 bases are shared with TRBD2. The ends lost 6 bases at V and 3 bases at J; junction bases unmatched: 7. Germline V gene lookup returns CDR1 MGHDK and CDR2 SYGVNS. The CDR3 is made up of 14 amino acids. The CDR3: CASRTARGEETQYF. CDR3 sequence (DNA): TGTGCCAGCAGGACCGCCCGGGGGGAAGAGACCCAGTACTTC. The full variable domain, completed using reference TRBV25-1 and TRBJ2-5, is EADIYQTPRYLVIGTGKKITLECSQTMGHDKMYWYQQDPGMELHLIHYSYGVNSTEKGDLSSESTVSRIRTEHFPLTLESARPSHTSQYLCASRTARGEETQYFGPGTRLLVL.

V usage is TRBV7-2 and J usage is TRBJ2-3, with D perhaps TRBD2 (5 bases). V was trimmed by 5 bases and J by 3 bases, leaving 15 bases between them. This CDR3 region has 15 residues. CDR1 is SGHTA and CDR2 is FQGNSA in the germline V gene. The CDR3 bases are TGTGCCAGCAGCGTAAAGGCTAGCAGAACAGATACGCAGTATTTT. Translated: CASSVKASRTDTQYF.

V is TRBV7-9 and J is TRBJ2-2; D gene ambiguous. Germline-derived CDR1 and CDR2 are SEHNR and FQNEAQ (reference sequence). The CDR3 covers 12 residues. Trimming cost V 2 bases and J 8 bases, with 6 bases left between them. DNA of the CDR3: TGTGCCAGCAGCTTATATCCGGGGGAGCTGTTTTTT. It codes for CASSLYPGELFF.

V gene TRBV25-1 combines with J gene TRBJ2-7, with D possibly being TRBD2 (6 bases). The length of the CDR3 is 13 residues. Germline values: CDR1 MGHDK, CDR2 SYGVNS. V lost 8 bases to trimming and J lost 3 bases, with 14 bases between them. The CDR3 nucleotides are TGTGCCAGCCTTGGCCGGGGAGGCTACGAGCAGTACTTC. Its translation is CASLGRGGYEQYF.

This sequence joins TRBV6-1 and TRBJ1-5; D not resolved. Trimming cost V 2 bases and J 3 bases, with 8 bases left between them. The CDR3 is 14 amino acids. CDR1 and CDR2 from the germline V gene are MNHNS and SASEGT. DNA of the CDR3: TGTGCCAGCAGTGAATTAACAGTCAATCAGCCCCAGCATTTT. Its protein is CASSELTVNQPQHF.

The rearrangement uses TRBV9 and TRBJ2-1; a possible D gene is TRBD1 (5 bases). The CDR3 covers 17 residues. Trimming shortened V by 2 bases and J by 6 bases, and 21 bases separated the two germline ends. Per the germline V gene, CDR1 is SGDLS and CDR2 is YYNGEE. CDR3 in DNA: TGTGCCAGCAGCGTTTCCTCCAGGGTCTTCTTGTCCAATGAGCAGTTCTTC. It translates to CASSVSSRVFLSNEQFF.

The sample holds one count of this clone. The V and J genes are TRBV29-1 and TRBJ1-2; TRBD1 agrees at 12 bases. The germline CDR1 and CDR2 sequences are SQVTM and ANQGSEA. The CDR3 loop spans 16 amino acids. V shed 1 base, J shed 4 bases, and the junction held 7 bases outside the gene matches. The CDR3 coding sequence is TGCAGCGTTGAAGGGGGGACAGGGGGCGCTGGCTATGGCTACACCTTC. Its translation is CSVEGGTGGAGYGYTF.

This clone was seen a handful of times. The chain carries TRBV2 and TRBJ2-7; TRBD2 matches 8 bases. The V and J ends lost 1 base and 2 bases, in that order; junction bases with no gene match: 1. The germline CDR1 and CDR2 sequences are SNHLY and FYNNEI. The CDR3 length is 14 residues. CDR3 protein: CASSEVAGTYEQYF. The CDR3 DNA reads TGTGCCAGCAGTGAAGTAGCGGGGACCTACGAGCAGTACTTC.

This clone was counted a few times. The rearrangement uses TRBV4-3 and TRBJ2-7, with 7 bases fitting TRBD1. Germline V gene lookup returns CDR1 LGHNA and CDR2 YSLEER. This CDR3 is built from 15 residues. V lost 3 bases and J lost 3; bases outside the gene matches: 8. The CDR3 nucleotides read TGCGCCAGCAGCCAGGCACAGGGGAAGGGCTACGAGCAGTACTTC. Residues: CASSQAQGKGYEQYF.

This chain links TRBV9 with TRBJ2-5; 7 nucleotides line up with TRBD1. CDR3 size: 17 residues. Germline loops: CDR1 SGDLS, CDR2 YYNGEE. The V and J ends lost 0 bases and 3 bases, in that order; junction bases with no gene match: 11. The CDR3 region is CASSVDPIGTEKETQYF. The CDR3 bases are TGTGCCAGCAGCGTAGATCCGATAGGGACAGAGAAAGAGACCCAGTACTTC. Complete variable domain (other parts from reference TRBV9 and TRBJ2-5): DSGVTQTPKHLITATGQRVTLRCSPRSGDLSVYWYQQSLDQGLQFLIQYYNGEERAKGNILERFSAQQFPDLHSELNLSSLELGDSALYFCASSVDPIGTEKETQYFGPGTRLLVL.

The chain links TRBV10-3 to TRBJ2-7; 12 positions match TRBD2. The V segment lost 4 bases and the J segment 4 bases; nucleotides outside the gene matches: 5. Germline V gene data show CDR1 as ENHRY and CDR2 as SYGVKD. This CDR3 is built from 15 residues. CDR3 in amino acids: CAISAPTSGSYEQYF. Written as DNA, the CDR3 is TGTGCCATCAGTGCCCCGACTAGCGGGAGTTACGAGCAGTACTTC.